Listed below are T cell receptor beta chains from one sample, sequenced in a study of blood T cell repertoires in COVID-19. Clones were read by immunoSEQ multiplex PCR, and TCRdb kept only the in-frame ones, dropping some. Altogether about 420,000 clones are present, approximately 90% being singletons, with the ten largest covering 0.65% to 1%. The sequenced sample consisted of peripheral blood. The receptor source for this set is a man between 18 and 35 years old with COVID-19, enrolled during active disease. CDR3s include the opening cysteine and the closing phenylalanine or tryptophan. A D gene is named only where the DNA matches it firmly. Some rows have no size entry. The others give once, few or many, or a class for an expanded clone.

j_call | v_call | clone_size | d_call | cdr3_aa | cdr3_nt
TRBJ2-7 | TRBV11-2 | NA | NA | CASSLPPGEQYF | TGTGCCAGCAGCTTACCGCCGGGGGAGCAGTACTTC
TRBJ1-5 | TRBV4-1 | NA | TRBD1 | CASSQPDRDGQPQHF | TGCGCCAGCAGCCAACCCGACAGGGATGGTCAGCCCCAGCATTTT
TRBJ2-2 | TRBV6-6 | NA | TRBD1 | CASSLPGGASGELFF | TGTGCCAGCAGTTTACCAGGGGGCGCGTCCGGGGAGCTGTTTTTT
TRBJ2-1 | TRBV20-1 | NA | NA | CSARPSDEQFF | TGCAGTGCTAGACCCTCCGATGAGCAGTTCTTC
TRBJ1-1 | TRBV10-2 | NA | TRBD1 | CASSGDRVSTEAFF | TGCGCCAGCAGTGGGGACAGGGTGAGCACTGAAGCTTTCTTT
TRBJ2-3 | TRBV3-1/TRBV3-2 | NA | NA | CASRLRAGTDTQYF | TGTGCCAGCAGGCTGAGGGCAGGCACAGATACGCAGTATTTT
TRBJ1-2 | TRBV12-2 | once | NA | CASRPLSDRGRGYTF | TGTGCAAGTCGCCCCCTGTCGGACAGGGGTCGTGGCTACACCTTC
TRBJ2-1 | TRBV5-1 | NA | TRBD2 | CASSIREREGPNNEQFF | TGCGCCAGCAGCATACGAGAGCGGGAGGGCCCAAACAATGAGCAGTTCTTC
TRBJ2-1 | TRBV10-2 | NA | TRBD1 | CASSEVGQGRNEQFF | TGCGCCAGCAGTGAGGTGGGACAGGGTCGCAATGAGCAGTTCTTC
TRBJ2-7 | TRBV6-5 | NA | TRBD2 | CASIPGGVLYEQYF | TGTGCCAGCATCCCTGGGGGGGTTCTGTACGAGCAGTACTTC
TRBJ1-5 | TRBV5-4 | NA | TRBD1 | CASSTDRGGNQPQHF | TGTGCCAGCAGCACGGACAGGGGTGGCAATCAGCCCCAGCATTTT
TRBJ2-7 | TRBV14 | NA | TRBD2 | CASSQDLLAGGYEQYF | TGTGCCAGCAGCCAAGATCTACTAGCGGGGGGCTACGAGCAGTACTTC
TRBJ2-7 | TRBV5-1 | NA | NA | CASSFTGSDEQYF | TGCGCCAGCAGCTTTACAGGGTCGGACGAGCAGTACTTC
TRBJ1-1 | TRBV30 | NA | TRBD1 | CAWSGPGGGGNTEAFF | TGTGCCTGGAGTGGACCAGGGGGTGGGGGGAACACTGAAGCTTTCTTT
TRBJ1-1 | TRBV27 | NA | TRBD1 | CASNRQGLNTEAFF | TGTGCCAGCAACCGACAGGGGTTAAACACTGAAGCTTTCTTT
TRBJ2-1 | TRBV19 | NA | NA | CASSIVITNNEQFF | TGTGCCAGTAGTATCGTGATTACTAACAATGAGCAGTTCTTC
TRBJ2-7 | TRBV27 | NA | NA | CASTQSGGSSYEQYF | TGTGCCAGCACCCAGTCCGGGGGATCCTCCTACGAGCAGTACTTC
TRBJ2-1 | TRBV3-1/TRBV3-2 | NA | NA | CASSQDRVIFF | TGTGCCAGCAGCCAAGATCGAGTAATATTCTTC
TRBJ1-1 | TRBV6-5 | NA | NA | CASSQRQTNTEAFF | TGTGCCAGCAGTCAGAGACAAACCAACACTGAAGCTTTCTTT
TRBJ1-1 | TRBV6-2/TRBV6-3 | NA | NA | CASSFPGQPTEAFF | TGTGCCAGCAGTTTCCCGGGACAACCCACTGAAGCTTTCTTT
TRBJ2-1 | TRBV2 | NA | NA | CASGLTTSRGSSYNEQFF | TGTGCCAGCGGGCTGACTACTAGCAGAGGGAGCTCCTACAATGAGCAGTTCTTC
TRBJ1-2 | TRBV5-4 | NA | TRBD1 | CASSSGTGLYYGYTF | TGTGCCAGCAGCTCTGGGACAGGCCTCTATTATGGCTACACCTTC
TRBJ1-6 | TRBV27 | NA | NA | CASSRLDRPNSPLHF | TGTGCCAGCAGTCGATTGGACAGACCTAATTCACCCCTCCACTTT
TRBJ2-7 | TRBV2 | NA | TRBD2 | CASSGTTGEQYF | TGTGCCAGCAGCGGGACTACGGGCGAGCAGTACTTC
TRBJ2-7 | TRBV28 | NA | NA | CASSLPGPRETYEQYF | TGTGCCAGCAGTTTGCCAGGCCCAAGAGAGACCTACGAGCAGTACTTC
TRBJ2-3 | TRBV5-5 | NA | NA | CASSLTSTDTQYF | TGTGCCAGCAGCCTGACAAGCACAGATACGCAGTATTTT
TRBJ1-1 | TRBV5-4 | NA | NA | CASSLVGSFTEAFF | TGTGCCAGCAGCTTGGTAGGGAGTTTCACTGAAGCTTTCTTT
TRBJ2-3 | TRBV6-4 | NA | TRBD2 | CASSDSKGSGRDTQYF | TGTGCCAGCAGTGACTCGAAGGGTAGCGGGAGAGATACGCAGTATTTT
TRBJ1-1 | TRBV6-5 | NA | NA | CASSYSTVNTEAFF | TGTGCCAGCAGTTACTCTACGGTGAACACTGAAGCTTTCTTT
TRBJ2-7 | TRBV11-2 | NA | NA | CASSLVSSYEQYF | TGTGCCAGCAGCTTGGTCAGCTCCTACGAGCAGTACTTC
TRBJ1-2 | TRBV25-1 | NA | TRBD1 | CASSPDRTGGYTF | TGTGCCAGCAGTCCGGACAGGACTGGTGGCTACACCTTC
TRBJ2-1 | TRBV27 | NA | NA | CASSPGTGLARTLGNEQFF | TGTGCCAGCAGTCCCGGGACAGGACTAGCGAGAACCCTGGGGAATGAGCAGTTCTTC
TRBJ2-2 | TRBV2 | NA | TRBD1 | CASSVGGSSGELFF | TGTGCCAGCAGTGTAGGGGGCTCGAGCGGGGAGCTGTTTTTT
TRBJ2-3 | TRBV6-6 | NA | TRBD2 | CASSAGGRTDTQYF | TGTGCCAGCAGTGCGGGGGGCCGCACAGATACGCAGTATTTT
TRBJ2-5 | TRBV7-6 | NA | TRBD1 | CASSSNRGAETQYF | TGTGCCAGCAGCTCAAACAGGGGTGCGGAGACCCAGTACTTC
TRBJ2-1 | TRBV4-1 | NA | TRBD2 | CASSQDGALAGGNEQFF | TGCGCCAGCAGCCAAGATGGTGCGCTAGCGGGAGGAAATGAGCAGTTCTTC
TRBJ2-3 | TRBV27 | once | NA | CASSLQGHTQYF | TGTGCCAGCAGCCTACAGGGCCATACGCAGTATTTT
TRBJ2-2 | TRBV7-8 | NA | NA | CASSLAYLGAYTGELFF | TGTGCCAGCAGCTTAGCGTATCTGGGGGCCTACACCGGGGAGCTGTTTTTT
TRBJ1-5 | TRBV21-1 | NA | NA | CASSRRSGGRNQPQHF | TGTGCCAGCAGCCGTAGGTCGGGGGGGCGGAATCAGCCCCAGCATTTT
TRBJ2-3 | TRBV4-1 | NA | NA | CASSLSEISTDTQYF | TGCGCCAGCAGTCTTAGCGAGATTAGCACAGATACGCAGTATTTT
TRBJ2-7 | TRBV27 | NA | NA | CASSLDSSYEQYF | TGTGCCAGCAGTTTAGACAGTTCCTACGAGCAGTACTTC
TRBJ2-5 | TRBV2 | NA | NA | CASSAPQRVATYF | TGTGCCAGCAGTGCCCCCCAGAGGGTAGCGACGTACTTC
TRBJ2-7 | TRBV5-1 | NA | NA | CASSLNYGLYEQYF | TGCGCCAGCAGCTTGAACTACGGCCTCTACGAGCAGTACTTC
TRBJ1-1 | TRBV5-1 | NA | NA | CASSFAENTEAFF | TGCGCCAGCAGCTTCGCGGAGAACACTGAAGCTTTCTTT
TRBJ2-7 | TRBV10-3 | NA | NA | CAIAALDSYEQYF | TGTGCCATCGCCGCGCTTGACTCCTACGAGCAGTACTTC
TRBJ1-2 | TRBV7-9 | NA | TRBD1 | CASSRDRGDGYTF | TGTGCCAGCAGCAGGGACAGGGGAGACGGCTACACCTTC
TRBJ1-4 | TRBV27 | NA | TRBD1 | CASSFRGGGEKLFF | TGTGCCAGCAGTTTTCGAGGGGGCGGTGAAAAACTGTTTTTT
TRBJ2-2 | TRBV9 | NA | NA | CASSKTGGGLSGELFF | TGTGCCAGCAGTAAGACTGGCGGGGGCCTCTCCGGGGAGCTGTTTTTT
TRBJ2-7 | TRBV5-4 | NA | TRBD2 | CASSPPGLGGEQYF | TGTGCCAGCAGCCCACCGGGACTAGGCGGCGAGCAGTACTTC
TRBJ2-7 | TRBV6-5 | NA | TRBD2 | CASRTSEYYEQYF | TGTGCCAGCAGGACTAGCGAATACTACGAGCAGTACTTC
TRBJ1-6 | TRBV6-5 | NA | NA | CASSYRGASYNSPLHF | TGTGCCAGCAGTTACCGGGGGGCCTCCTATAATTCACCCCTCCACTTT
TRBJ2-7 | TRBV6-2/TRBV6-3 | NA | TRBD2 | CASSYGTSAREQYF | TGTGCCAGCAGTTATGGGACTAGCGCTAGGGAGCAGTACTTC
TRBJ2-2 | TRBV7-6 | NA | NA | CASSKDRTNTGELFF | TGTGCCAGCTCGAAGGACAGAACGAACACCGGGGAGCTGTTTTTT